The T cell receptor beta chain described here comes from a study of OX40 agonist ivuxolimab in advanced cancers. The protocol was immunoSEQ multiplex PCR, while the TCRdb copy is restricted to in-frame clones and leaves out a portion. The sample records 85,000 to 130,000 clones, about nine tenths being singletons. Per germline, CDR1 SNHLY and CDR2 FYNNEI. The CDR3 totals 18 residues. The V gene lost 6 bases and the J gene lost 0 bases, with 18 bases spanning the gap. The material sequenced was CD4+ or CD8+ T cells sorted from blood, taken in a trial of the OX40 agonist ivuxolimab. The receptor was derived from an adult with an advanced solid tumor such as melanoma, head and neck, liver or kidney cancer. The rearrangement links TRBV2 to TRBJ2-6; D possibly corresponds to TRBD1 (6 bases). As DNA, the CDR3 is TGTGCCAGCAGGGTAATGATGACAGGCTACTCTGGGGCCAACGTCCTGACTTTC. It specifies CASRVMMTGYSGANVLTF.